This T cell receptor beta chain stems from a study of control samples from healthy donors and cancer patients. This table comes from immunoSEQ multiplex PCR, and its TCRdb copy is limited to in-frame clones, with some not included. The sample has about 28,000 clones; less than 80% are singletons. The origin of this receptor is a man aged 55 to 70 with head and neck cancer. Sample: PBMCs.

The CDR3 DNA reads TGTGCCAGCAGAAAACCGGGACAGGGTACCGACATTCAGTACTTC. This gives the protein CASRKPGQGTDIQYF. This chain links TRBV28 with TRBJ2-4, with 9 bases matching TRBD1. The germline V gene has CDR1 MDHEN and CDR2 SYDVKM. This CDR3 is 15 amino acids long. V lost 6 bases, J lost 8 bases, and 11 bases stayed unmatched.